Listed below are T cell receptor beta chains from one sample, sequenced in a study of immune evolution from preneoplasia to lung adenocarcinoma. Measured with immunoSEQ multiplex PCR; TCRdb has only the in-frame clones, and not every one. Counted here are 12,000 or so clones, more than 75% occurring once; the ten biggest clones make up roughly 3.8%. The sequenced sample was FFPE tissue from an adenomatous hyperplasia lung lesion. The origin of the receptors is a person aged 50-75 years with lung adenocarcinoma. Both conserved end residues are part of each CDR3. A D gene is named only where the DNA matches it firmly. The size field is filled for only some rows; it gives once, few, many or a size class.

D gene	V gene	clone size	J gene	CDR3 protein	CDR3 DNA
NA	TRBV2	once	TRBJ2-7	CASSRGGTKNYEQYF	TGTGCCAGCAGCCGGGGCGGGACCAAGAACTACGAGCAGTACTTC
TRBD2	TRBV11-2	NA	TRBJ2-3	CASSFSSGTSDTQYF	TGTGCCAGCAGCTTTAGTAGCGGGACGTCAGATACGCAGTATTTT
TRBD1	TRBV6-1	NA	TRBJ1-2	CASRIGQDYGYTF	TGTGCCAGCAGGATCGGACAGGACTATGGCTACACCTTC
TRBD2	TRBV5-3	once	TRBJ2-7	CARSAPGLAGYYEQYF	TGTGCCAGAAGCGCCCCGGGACTAGCGGGGTATTACGAGCAGTACTTC
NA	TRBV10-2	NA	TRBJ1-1	CASSVTGATRGWDTEAFF	TGCGCCAGCAGCGTAACGGGAGCAACAAGGGGTTGGGACACTGAAGCTTTCTTT
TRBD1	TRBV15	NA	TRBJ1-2	CATSRNRGVGYTF	TGTGCCACCAGCAGAAACAGGGGTGTAGGCTACACCTTC
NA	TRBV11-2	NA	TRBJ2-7	CASSQAGFEQYF	TGTGCCAGCAGCCAAGCCGGGTTCGAGCAGTACTTC
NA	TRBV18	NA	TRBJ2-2	CASSPRRVPGELFF	TGTGCCAGCTCACCACGCAGGGTGCCCGGGGAGCTGTTTTTT
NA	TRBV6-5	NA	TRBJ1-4	CASRPGVLGNEKLFF	TGTGCCAGCAGGCCGGGCGTTTTGGGTAATGAAAAACTGTTTTTT
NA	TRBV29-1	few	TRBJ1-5	CSVQGFNQPQHF	TGCAGCGTACAGGGTTTCAATCAGCCCCAGCATTTT
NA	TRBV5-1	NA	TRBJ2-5	CASSDGHHQETQYF	TGCGCCAGCAGCGACGGACATCACCAAGAGACCCAGTACTTC
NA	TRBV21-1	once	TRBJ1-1	CASSKGRRNTEAFF	TGTGCCAGCAGCAAAGGGCGACGGAACACTGAAGCTTTCTTT
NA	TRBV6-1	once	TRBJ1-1	CASSVHETEAFF	TGTGCCAGCAGTGTGCATGAAACTGAAGCTTTCTTT
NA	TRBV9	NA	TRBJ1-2	CASSVGGFYGYTF	TGTGCCAGCAGCGTAGGCGGTTTCTATGGCTACACCTTC
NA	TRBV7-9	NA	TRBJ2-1	CASSPAGQSSYNEQFF	TGTGCCAGCAGCCCAGCAGGGCAGAGCTCCTACAATGAGCAGTTCTTC
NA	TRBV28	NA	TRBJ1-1	CASSPPRFYTEAFF	TGTGCCAGCAGCCCGCCCCGTTTCTACACTGAAGCTTTCTTT
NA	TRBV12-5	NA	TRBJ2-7	CASGLVGAEQYF	TGTGCTAGTGGTTTGGTAGGGGCCGAGCAGTACTTC
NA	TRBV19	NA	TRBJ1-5	CASSRTGQAQPQHF	TGTGCCAGTAGTCGAACAGGGCAAGCTCAGCCCCAGCATTTT
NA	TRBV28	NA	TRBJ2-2	CASSSVWGELFF	TGTGCCAGCAGTTCCGTCTGGGGGGAGCTGTTTTTT
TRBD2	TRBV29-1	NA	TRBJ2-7	CSVKTSGSSYEQYF	TGCAGCGTTAAGACTAGCGGCTCCTCCTACGAGCAGTACTTC
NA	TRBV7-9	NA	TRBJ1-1	CASRALQRNTEAFF	TGTGCCAGCCGCGCCCTACAGCGTAACACTGAAGCTTTCTTT
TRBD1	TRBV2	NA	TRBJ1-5	CATAGQVSNQPQHF	TGTGCCACGGCCGGACAGGTTAGCAATCAGCCCCAGCATTTT
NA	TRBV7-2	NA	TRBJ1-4	CASSLQGMDNEKLFF	TGTGCCAGCAGCTTACAGGGGATGGATAATGAAAAACTGTTTTTT
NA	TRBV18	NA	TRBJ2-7	CASSMDSAGEQYF	TGTGCCAGCTCAATGGACTCAGCAGGCGAGCAGTACTTC
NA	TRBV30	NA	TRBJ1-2	CAWSGANGYTF	TGTGCCTGGTCTGGTGCAAATGGCTACACCTTC
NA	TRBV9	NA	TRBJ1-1	CASSVTLNTEAFF	TGTGCCAGCAGCGTAACCTTGAACACTGAAGCTTTCTTT
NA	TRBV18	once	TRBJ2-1	CASSPPRGEERNEQFF	TGTGCCAGCTCACCACCGCGCGGGGAGGAACGCAATGAGCAGTTCTTC
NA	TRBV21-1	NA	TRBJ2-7	CASSKEAGVGVVFGSYEQYF	TGTGCCAGCAGCAAAGAGGCGGGAGTGGGAGTTGTGTTCGGCTCGTACGAGCAGTACTTC
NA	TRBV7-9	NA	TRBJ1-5	CASSLGGQGQPQHF	TGTGCCAGCAGCTTAGGGGGCCAGGGTCAGCCCCAGCATTTT
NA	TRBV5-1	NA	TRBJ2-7	CASRPGHSGASYEQYF	TGCGCCAGCAGACCTGGACATTCAGGAGCCTCCTACGAGCAGTACTTC
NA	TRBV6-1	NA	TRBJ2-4	CASREHLLAKNIQYF	TGTGCCAGCCGAGAACATCTTCTAGCCAAAAACATTCAGTACTTC
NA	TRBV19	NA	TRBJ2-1	CASSPGGDRVTDEQFF	TGTGCCAGTAGTCCCGGGGGGGACAGGGTGACGGATGAGCAGTTCTTC
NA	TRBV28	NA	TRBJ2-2	CASSTWGELGVGELFF	TGTGCCAGCAGCACATGGGGGGAGTTGGGTGTCGGGGAGCTGTTTTTT
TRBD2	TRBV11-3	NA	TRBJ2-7	CASSRSGDSDEQYF	TGTGCCAGCAGCCGAAGCGGGGATTCCGACGAGCAGTACTTC
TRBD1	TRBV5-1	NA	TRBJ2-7	CATKPGTAIYEQYF	TGCGCCACCAAGCCAGGGACAGCCATCTACGAGCAGTACTTC
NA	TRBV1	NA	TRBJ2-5	CTSSHPGTRGRETQYF	TGCACCAGCAGCCACCCCGGCACCAGGGGGCGAGAGACCCAGTACTTC
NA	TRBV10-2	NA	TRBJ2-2	CASRGYGTGELFF	TGCGCCAGCAGGGGGTACGGAACCGGGGAGCTGTTTTTT
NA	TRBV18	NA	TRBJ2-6	CASSPVRARSGANVLTF	TGTGCCAGCTCACCGGTCAGGGCGCGCTCTGGGGCCAACGTCCTGACTTTC
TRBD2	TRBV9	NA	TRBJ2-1	CASSGGAGGYNEQFF	TGTGCCAGCAGCGGGGGAGCGGGAGGATACAATGAGCAGTTCTTC
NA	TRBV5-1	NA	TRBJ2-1	CASSPLQTYNEQFF	TGCGCCAGCAGCCCATTACAGACCTACAATGAGCAGTTCTTC